This T cell receptor (beta chain) is from a study of T cell responses to AZD1222 COVID-19 vaccine. Overall study: Second doses that came at about 4 or about 12 weeks were put together. Notes on the study in general: Of the AZD1222 recipients, only five to seven were seropositive at baseline. As reported, nearly half of all spike-specific TCRs target variant regions that are unmutated.

Worth noting for this clone: Its specificity is not known.

Between the trimmed V and J ends, which lost 3 bases and 2 bases, there was a span of 17 bases. Germline V lookup: CDR1 SGDLS, CDR2 YYNGEE. This CDR3 spans 16 amino acids. Here immunoSEQ multiplex PCR was the method, and the copy in TCRdb shows in-frame clones only, minus some. The table has 95,000 to 150,000 clones, around 82% seen once. This TCR derives from an adult in good health. The chain is built from TRBV9 and TRBJ1-1; D is undetermined. The starting material was peripheral blood, obtained on day 0 of AZD1222 vaccination. The CDR3 region is CASSAEIDPSNTEAFF. CDR3 DNA: TGTGCCAGCAGCGCGGAAATTGACCCGTCTAACACTGAAGCTTTCTTT.